A single sample gave rise to the 29 T cell receptor beta chains below, sequenced in a study of blood T cell repertoires in COVID-19. This table comes from immunoSEQ multiplex PCR, and its TCRdb copy is limited to in-frame clones, with some not included. Here the sample spans 110,000 or so clones, 70% to 90% being singletons. The source material was peripheral blood. The receptors derive from a woman aged 45-65 years with acute or convalescent COVID-19.

J is TRBJ1-6 and V is TRBV3-1 (or the pseudogene TRBV3-2), with D hard to call. Germline CDR1 and CDR2: LGHDT and YNNKEL (reference sequence). Trimming took 0 bases from V and 7 from J, leaving 7 bases between them. This CDR3 is built from 14 residues. Here the CDR3 reads CASSQDLSNSPLHF. DNA for the CDR3: TGTGCCAGCAGCCAAGATTTATCGAATTCACCCCTCCACTTT.

The V call is TRBV5-4, the J call TRBJ2-6; 9 bases align to TRBD1. CDR1 is SGHNT and CDR2 is YYREEE in the germline V gene (reference sequence). V was clipped by 3 bases and J by 0 bases; unmatched bases: 10. The CDR3 totals 19 residues. Here the CDR3 reads CASSSKDRGPFSGANVLTF. DNA for the CDR3: TGTGCCAGCAGCTCGAAGGACAGGGGACCCTTCTCTGGGGCCAACGTCCTGACTTTC.

Only one count was recorded for this clone. The V call is TRBV6-4, the J call TRBJ2-2; the match to TRBD2 covers 11 bases. With V trimmed by 6 bases and J by 7 bases, 4 bases remained unmatched. The germline V gene encodes CDR1 MRHNA and CDR2 SNTAGT. The CDR3 length is 14 residues. The DNA for the CDR3 is TGTGCCAGCAGAGGACTAGCGGGCCGCGGGGAGCTGTTTTTT. Protein: CASRGLAGRGELFF.

The J gene is TRBJ2-7, the V gene TRBV30; D call uncertain. The CDR3 consists of 13 residues. The V end was cut by 4 bases, the J end by 3 bases, with 13 bases between. Germline-derived CDR1 and CDR2 are GTSNPN and SVGIG (reference sequence). This chain's CDR3 is CAWTNTLNYEQYF. CDR3 nucleotides: TGTGCCTGGACGAATACATTAAACTACGAGCAGTACTTC.

In its sample, this clone was seen once. This chain uses TRBV9 with TRBJ1-2; 12 bases line up with TRBD1. With 0 bases clipped from V and 8 bases from J, the junction kept 8 bases outside the gene matches. CDR3 length equals 16 residues. Germline CDR1 is SGDLS and CDR2 is YYNGEE. The CDR3 DNA follows: TGTGCCAGCAGCGTAGAGGGACAGGGGGCTCTTTTAGGCTACACCTTC. As protein: CASSVEGQGALLGYTF.

The chain has TRBV7-2 and TRBJ1-1, with 7 bases lining up with TRBD1. Unmatched junction bases numbered 3, after V lost 4 bases and J lost 1 base. The length of the CDR3 is 14 residues. Germline V gene sequence: CDR1 SGHTA, CDR2 FQGNSA. In nucleotides, the CDR3 is TGTGCCAGCAGCTCGGACAGGCGGAACACTGAAGCTTTCTTT. This sequence encodes CASSSDRRNTEAFF.

This clone was seen only once. V gene TRBV28 combines with J gene TRBJ1-5; TRBD1 might be the D (6 bases). Germline V gene lookup returns CDR1 MDHEN and CDR2 SYDVKM. The V end was cut by 9 bases, the J end by 6 bases, with 12 bases between. This CDR3 is built from 12 residues. CDR3 in amino acids: CASQTGSQPQHF. CDR3 DNA sequence: TGTGCCAGTCAAACAGGGTCTCAGCCCCAGCATTTT. Based on the CDR3 plus reference TRBV28 and TRBJ1-5, the full variable domain is DVKVTQSSRYLVKRTGEKVFLECVQDMDHENMFWYRQDPGLGLRLIYFSYDVKMKEKGDIPEGYSVSREKKERFSLILESASTNQTSMYLCASQTGSQPQHFGDGTRLSIL.

The CDR3 loop is CASSYSRGNNEQFF. The CDR3 DNA reads as TGTGCCAGCAGCTACAGCAGGGGGAACAATGAGCAGTTCTTC. The rearrangement joins TRBV7-3 to TRBJ2-1; 7 bases fit TRBD1. The CDR3 is 14 amino acids. V lost 4 bases, J lost 5 bases, and 5 bases stayed unmatched. CDR1 is SGHTA, CDR2 FQGTGA, per germline.

This chain uses TRBV6-2 or TRBV6-3 with TRBJ1-5; D not certain. The V end lost 2 bases, the J end lost 2 bases, and 7 bases lay between the germline ends. The CDR3 has 14 amino acids. Germline CDR1 and CDR2: MNHEY and SVGEGT. As DNA, the CDR3 is TGTGCCAGCAGTTACCCCCCGGGCAATCAGCCCCAGCATTTT. This gives the protein CASSYPPGNQPQHF.

The chain employs TRBV6-2 or TRBV6-3 and TRBJ2-1, with TRBD2 matching 10 bases. The CDR3 loop spans 15 amino acids. Germline CDR1 reads MNHEY; CDR2 reads SVGEGT. J lost 3 bases, V lost 5 bases, and 4 bases had no gene match. The CDR3 region is CASSPGLAVYNEQFF. CDR3 nucleotides: TGTGCCAGCAGTCCAGGACTAGCGGTCTACAATGAGCAGTTCTTC.

The chain carries TRBV7-3 and TRBJ2-5, with 8 nucleotides matching TRBD1. Germline CDR1 SGHTA, CDR2 FQGTGA. After removal of 1 base from V and 2 bases from J, the junction contained 6 bases not matched to a gene. There are 16 residues in the CDR3. In DNA, the CDR3 is TGTGCCAGCAGCTTAAGCCCGGGGACAGGACAAGAGACCCAGTACTTC. It is translated as CASSLSPGTGQETQYF.

The J gene is TRBJ1-3, the V gene TRBV28; no clear D gene. CDR3 length: 17 amino acids. Trimming took off 5 bases at V and 1 base at J, with 18 bases between the two ends. CDR1 is MDHEN and CDR2 is SYDVKM in the germline V gene. The CDR3 region is CASSPLLIQGSGNTIYF. The CDR3 region has the DNA TGTGCCAGCAGTCCCTTACTAATTCAAGGTTCTGGAAACACCATATATTTT.

J is TRBJ2-7 and V is TRBV15; maybe TRBD2 (7 bases). The V gene's germline CDR1 is LNHNV and CDR2 YYDKDF (reference sequence). Trimming removed 5 bases at V and 4 bases at J, with 15 bases between. The CDR3 contains 14 residues. CDR3 loop: CATSRGGGVYEQYF. The CDR3 DNA follows: TGTGCCACCAGCCGAGGGGGGGGCGTATACGAGCAGTACTTC.

This clone was counted a few times. The J gene is TRBJ1-5, the V gene TRBV12-5; D is ambiguous. Trimming pared 5 bases from V and 7 bases from J, leaving 9 bases between. Germline-derived CDR1 and CDR2 are LGHNT and FRNRAP. The CDR3 contains 12 residues. The CDR3 spells CASGHLGQPQHF. CDR3 in DNA: TGTGCTAGTGGTCATCTCGGGCAGCCCCAGCATTTT.

The J gene is TRBJ2-1, the V gene TRBV14; 12 bases line up with TRBD2. The trim removed 6 bases at V and 4 bases at J, leaving 4 bases unmatched. This CDR3 has 15 residues. CDR1 and CDR2 from the germline V gene are SGHDN and FVKESK. CDR3 region: CASRPTSGSYNEQFF. CDR3 DNA: TGTGCCAGCAGACCGACTAGCGGGAGTTACAATGAGCAGTTCTTC.

The genes are TRBV14 and TRBJ1-1; possibly TRBD1 for D (6 bases). The CDR3 has 13 amino acids. Deletions cut 5 bases from V and 5 bases from J, with 12 bases between. CDR1 SGHDN and CDR2 FVKESK come from the germline V gene. Here the CDR3 reads CASSLQGWTEAFF. The CDR3 DNA reads TGTGCCAGCAGCTTACAGGGATGGACTGAAGCTTTCTTT.

V gene TRBV7-2 combines with J gene TRBJ1-1, with D uncertain. Trimming pared 5 bases from V and 3 bases from J, leaving 16 bases between. The CDR3 spans 15 residues. The V gene's germline CDR1 is SGHTA and CDR2 FQGNSA. The CDR3 DNA follows: TGTGCCAGCAGCCCTCAGAGGTTCGGTGACACTGAAGCTTTCTTT. Encoded protein: CASSPQRFGDTEAFF.

A few counts support this clone. CDR3 sequence: CASSKRGPYNEKLFF. The CDR3 DNA reads TGTGCCAGCAGCAAAAGGGGGCCTTATAATGAAAAACTGTTTTTT. J is TRBJ1-4 and V is TRBV21-1; TRBD1 was called by the table and not checked on the DNA. TRBV21-1 is reported as a pseudogene. The CDR3 has 15 residues.

This clone was found once. The genes are TRBV9 and TRBJ2-1; TRBD2 agrees at 7 bases. CDR3 length equals 15 residues. The germline V gene encodes CDR1 SGDLS and CDR2 YYNGEE. Trimming at V came to 4 bases and at J to 0 bases, leaving 4 bases not matched to a gene. This CDR3 reads CASSSSGYSYNEQFF. The DNA for the CDR3 is TGTGCCAGCAGCAGTAGCGGGTACTCCTACAATGAGCAGTTCTTC.

This clone was seen a single time. The J gene is TRBJ1-3, the V gene TRBV2; D is uncertain. V was trimmed by 6 bases and J by 7 bases, leaving 19 bases between them. CDR1 is SNHLY, CDR2 FYNNEI, per germline. There are 15 residues in the CDR3. CDR3 region: CASSLGSGLRNTIYF. The CDR3 DNA is TGTGCCAGCAGCCTGGGTTCGGGGTTAAGGAACACCATATATTTT.

The V and J genes are TRBV4-1 and TRBJ1-1; D gene ambiguous. There are 13 residues in the CDR3. The V gene lost 1 base and the J gene lost 5 bases, with 8 bases spanning the gap. Germline V gives CDR1 MGHRA, CDR2 YSYEKL. The CDR3 nucleotides read TGCGCCAGCAGCCAAGCCCAGGCAACTGAAGCTTTCTTT. This codes for CASSQAQATEAFF.

The rearrangement links TRBV28 to TRBJ2-7, with no clear D. The length of the CDR3 is 11 residues. Germline V gene data show CDR1 as MDHEN and CDR2 as SYDVKM. Trimming shortened V by 8 bases and J by 3 bases, and 8 bases separated the two germline ends. The CDR3 is CASSDNYEQYF. DNA for the CDR3: TGTGCCAGCTCTGACAACTACGAGCAGTACTTC.

This clone was counted once. The chain links TRBV20-1 to TRBJ2-7, with D unresolved. CDR1 DFQATT and CDR2 SNEGSKA come from the germline V gene (reference sequence). Trimming removed 5 bases from V and 4 bases from J, with 6 bases in between. The CDR3 has 10 amino acids. CDR3 nucleotides: TGCAGTGCTGTCGGTTACGAGCAGTACTTC. Protein: CSAVGYEQYF.

The rearrangement uses TRBV5-1 and TRBJ2-7; 8 nucleotides align to TRBD1. Germline values: CDR1 SGHRS, CDR2 YFSETQ. J was trimmed by 2 bases and V by 4 bases; bases with no gene match: 14. This CDR3 contains 17 residues. In nucleotides, the CDR3 is TGCGCCAGCAGCAGGGGACAGGAGGATGATTTAACCTACGAGCAGTACTTC. This encodes CASSRGQEDDLTYEQYF.

The chain is built from TRBV19 and TRBJ2-1; D may be TRBD2 (5 bases). The CDR3 length is 16 residues. The germline gives CDR1 LNHDA, CDR2 SQIVND (reference sequence). The ends were cut back, 3 bases at V and 4 bases at J, with 16 bases in the middle. The CDR3 DNA reads as TGTGCCAGTAGTATCCGTCTAGCTCCCTCTTACAATGAGCAGTTCTTC. It is translated as CASSIRLAPSYNEQFF.

The chain combines TRBV28 with TRBJ2-7; TRBD2 matches 7 bases. The ends lost 6 bases at V and 5 bases at J; junction bases unmatched: 13. This CDR3 spans 15 amino acids. Germline CDR1 MDHEN, CDR2 SYDVKM. Written as DNA, the CDR3 is TGTGCCAGCAGCCCTAGGGGCGGGAGAACCCACGAGCAGTACTTC. Translating gives CASSPRGGRTHEQYF.

This sequence joins TRBV4-3 and TRBJ2-5, with 9 bases lining up with TRBD2. There are 15 residues in the CDR3. Trimming took 0 bases from V and 7 from J; bases not matched to a gene: 6. The germline CDR1 and CDR2 sequences are LGHNA and YSLEER. The CDR3 is CASSQDLASGVTQYF. CDR3 DNA sequence: TGCGCCAGCAGCCAAGATCTGGCTAGCGGGGTGACCCAGTACTTC.

This clone was counted a single time. The chain combines TRBV30 with TRBJ1-1, with unresolved D. V lost 0 bases and J 8 bases, leaving 7 bases between the germline ends. Germline-derived CDR1 and CDR2 are GTSNPN and SVGIG (reference sequence). This CDR3 comprises 11 residues. In DNA form, the CDR3 reads TGTGCCTGGAGTGTACTGCGAGAAGCTTTCTTT. As protein: CAWSVLREAFF. Full variable domain (missing parts from reference TRBV30 and TRBJ1-1): SQTIHQWPATLVQPVGSPLSLECTVEGTSNPNLYWYRQAAGRGLQLLFYSVGIGQISSEVPQNLSASRPQDRQFILSSKKLLLSDSGFYLCAWSVLREAFFGQGTRLTVV.

The chain combines TRBV7-9 with TRBJ2-1; 11 positions match TRBD2. CDR3 length equals 17 residues. The V gene end was trimmed by 3 bases and the J gene end by 9 bases; junction bases not matched to a gene: 13. The germline V gene has CDR1 SEHNR and CDR2 FQNEAQ (reference sequence). CDR3 DNA sequence: TGTGCCAGCAGCTTTAGAGCTCCGACTAGCGGGAAAAGTGAGCAGTTCTTC. It translates to CASSFRAPTSGKSEQFF.